Below, 21 T cell receptor beta chains from the same sample are listed, as sequenced in a study of blood T cell repertoires in COVID-19. Assay: immunoSEQ multiplex PCR; the TCRdb copy retains only in-frame clones and omits some. The repertoire includes approximately 70,000 clones, around 65% of them detected once, and 51% sits in the top ten. The sample was PBMCs or T cells enriched from blood (not recorded which). All receptors come from an older woman who had been exposed to COVID-19.

This chain uses TRBV30 with TRBJ1-5, with TRBD1 identical over 7 bases. Germline CDR1 is GTSNPN and CDR2 is SVGIG (reference sequence). The V and J ends lost 0 bases and 7 bases, in that order; junction bases with no gene match: 6. This CDR3 has 14 amino acids. Written as DNA, the CDR3 is TGTGCCTGGAGTGTAGGTTTAGGGGGCCAGCCCCAGCATTTT. Its translation is CAWSVGLGGQPQHF.

This rearrangement joins TRBV12-3 or TRBV12-4 to TRBJ2-7; tentative D call: TRBD1 (6 bases). CDR3 length: 13 residues. The V end was cut by 4 bases, the J end by 8 bases, with 15 bases between. The CDR3: CASSSVWQGKQYF. The DNA for the CDR3 is TGTGCCAGCAGTTCGGTGTGGCAGGGGAAGCAGTACTTC.

The chain joins TRBV7-2 to TRBJ2-3, with D tentatively TRBD2 (7 bases). V was clipped by 1 base and J by 2 bases, with 16 bases between them. Germline V CDR1 and CDR2: SGHTA, FQGNSA. The length of the CDR3 is 17 residues. CDR3 DNA sequence: TGTGCCAGCAGCTTAGGACGCGACGCGGGGGCCACAGATACGCAGTATTTT. Protein product: CASSLGRDAGATDTQYF. The full variable domain, with the rest looked up from reference TRBV7-2 and TRBJ2-3, is GAGVSQSPSNKVTEKGKDVELRCDPISGHTALYWYRQSLGQGLEFLIYFQGNSAPDKSGLPSDRFSAERTGGSVSTLTIQRTQQEDSAVYLCASSLGRDAGATDTQYFGPGTRLTVL.

This chain joins TRBV19 and TRBJ1-5; D is undetermined. The germline V gene has CDR1 LNHDA and CDR2 SQIVND (reference sequence). This CDR3 is 15 amino acids long. Trimming took off 6 bases at V and 0 bases at J, with 12 bases between the two ends. The CDR3, as DNA: TGTGCCAGTAGACTCGACTATACTAGCAATCAGCCCCAGCATTTT. Protein sequence: CASRLDYTSNQPQHF. The complete variable domain, with remaining parts taken from reference TRBV19 and TRBJ1-5, reads DGGITQSPKYLFRKEGQNVTLSCEQNLNHDAMYWYRQDPGQGLRLIYYSQIVNDFQKGDIAEGYSVSREKKESFPLTVTSAQKNPTAFYLCASRLDYTSNQPQHFGDGTRLSIL.

The genes are TRBV3-1 (or the pseudogene TRBV3-2) and TRBJ2-3, with 10 bases matching TRBD2. V dropped 11 bases and J dropped 2; count of bases not matched to a gene: 16. This CDR3 has 17 amino acids. Germline V CDR1 and CDR2: LGHDT, YNNKEL (reference sequence). The CDR3 spells CAVSGNVAGGYTDTQYF. For the CDR3, the DNA is TGTGCCGTCTCAGGAAACGTAGCGGGAGGATACACAGATACGCAGTATTTT.

The chain carries TRBV10-3 and TRBJ2-3; D is undetermined. The germline V gene encodes CDR1 ENHRY and CDR2 SYGVKD. Trimming shortened V by 6 bases and J by 2 bases, and 9 bases separated the two germline ends. CDR3 size: 13 residues. Written as DNA, the CDR3 is TGTGCCATCAGGACAACACCCACAGATACGCAGTATTTT. This encodes CAIRTTPTDTQYF.

The chain is built from TRBV12-3 or TRBV12-4 and TRBJ2-5, with D tentatively TRBD2 (6 bases). Trimming removed 7 bases at V and 5 bases at J, with 14 bases between. The CDR3 loop spans 13 amino acids. This chain's CDR3 is CASKISGVETQYF. In DNA, the CDR3 is TGTGCCAGCAAAATTTCGGGGGTGGAGACCCAGTACTTC.

The rearrangement uses TRBV7-6 and TRBJ1-6; D remains unclear. Germline CDR1 SGHVS, CDR2 FNYEAQ. Trimming removed 4 bases from V and 7 bases from J, with 8 bases in between. The CDR3 is 13 amino acids. CDR3 amino acids: CASSSNFNSPLHF. The CDR3 bases are TGTGCCAGCAGCTCCAATTTCAATTCACCCCTCCACTTT.

The rearrangement links TRBV19 to TRBJ2-7, with D perhaps matching TRBD1 (7 bases). Germline CDR1 reads LNHDA; CDR2 reads SQIVND (reference sequence). V lost 3 bases and J lost 2, with 11 bases in between. The CDR3 sequence is 14 residues long. The CDR3 region is CASSMTGRTYEQYF. Written as DNA, the CDR3 is TGTGCCAGTAGTATGACAGGGAGGACCTACGAGCAGTACTTC. Using reference TRBV19 and TRBJ2-7 for the parts outside the CDR3, the full variable domain is DGGITQSPKYLFRKEGQNVTLSCEQNLNHDAMYWYRQDPGQGLRLIYYSQIVNDFQKGDIAEGYSVSREKKESFPLTVTSAQKNPTAFYLCASSMTGRTYEQYFGPGTRLTVT.

V and J are TRBV7-2 and TRBJ2-2; weak D call: TRBD1 (6 bases). Trimming left V 8 bases short and J 3 bases short, with 13 bases between. CDR1 is SGHTA, CDR2 FQGNSA, per germline. This CDR3 comprises 14 residues. CDR3 bases: TGTGCCAGCTGTTCAGGGGTGGACACCGGGGAGCTGTTTTTT. Amino acid sequence: CASCSGVDTGELFF. Together with reference TRBV7-2 and TRBJ2-2, the CDR3 gives the full variable domain: GAGVSQSPSNKVTEKGKDVELRCDPISGHTALYWYRQSLGQGLEFLIYFQGNSAPDKSGLPSDRFSAERTGGSVSTLTIQRTQQEDSAVYLCASCSGVDTGELFFGEGSRLTVL.

The CDR3 protein is CASSLQGQETQYF. The CDR3 nucleotides read TGTGCCAGCAGTCTACAGGGGCAAGAGACCCAGTACTTC. The chain has TRBV28 and TRBJ2-5; TRBD1 aligns across 7 bases. This CDR3 is built from 13 residues. CDR1 and CDR2 from the germline V gene are MDHEN and SYDVKM. The V gene end was trimmed by 5 bases and the J gene end by 2 bases; junction bases not matched to a gene: 2.

V usage is TRBV29-1 and J usage is TRBJ1-3; D remains unclear. Germline loops: CDR1 SQVTM, CDR2 ANQGSEA. V lost 3 bases, J lost 3 bases, and 9 bases lay in between. This CDR3 comprises 13 residues. CDR3 residues: CSVETRIGNTIYF. CDR3 sequence (DNA): TGCAGCGTTGAGACTCGAATTGGAAACACCATATATTTT. Using reference TRBV29-1 and TRBJ1-3 for the parts outside the CDR3, the full variable domain is SAVISQKPSRDICQRGTSLTIQCQVDSQVTMMFWYRQQPGQSLTLIATANQGSEATYESGFVIDKFPISRPNLTFSTLTVSNMSPEDSSIYLCSVETRIGNTIYFGEGSWLTVV.

For the CDR3, the DNA is TGCGCCAGCAGCCAAGTTAGCGGGGTTAACACCGGGGAGCTGTTTTTT. This sequence encodes CASSQVSGVNTGELFF. This sequence joins TRBV4-3 and TRBJ2-2; 8 nucleotides align to TRBD2. This CDR3 comprises 16 residues. V shed 1 base, J shed 2 bases, and the junction held 3 bases outside the gene matches. Germline CDR1 LGHNA, CDR2 YSLEER.

As to this clone: The junction and the germline gene differ at one end; a read error may be behind it. The V call is TRBV7-7, the J call TRBJ2-2; 8 nucleotides agree with TRBD1. This CDR3 region has 15 residues. Germline V gene lookup returns CDR1 SSHAT and CDR2 FNYEAQ (reference sequence). CDR3 loop: CASRAGQGDTGELFF. DNA for the CDR3: TGTGCTAGCAGGGCTGGACAGGGTGACACCGGGGAGCTGTTTTTT.

V usage is TRBV5-1 and J usage is TRBJ1-2, with 10 nucleotides matching TRBD1. Germline-derived CDR1 and CDR2 are SGHRS and YFSETQ. CDR3 size: 15 residues. The junction had 11 bases not matched to a gene; V was cut back by 0 bases and J by 12 bases. In DNA, the CDR3 is TGCGCCAGCAGCTTGGAATCGGACAGGGGGTCGGGGAACACCTTC. Residues: CASSLESDRGSGNTF.

The chain carries TRBV5-6 and TRBJ1-1, with D possibly TRBD1 on 5 matching bases. Germline V gives CDR1 SGHDT, CDR2 YYEEEE. The CDR3 runs to 13 residues. Trimming took 2 bases from V and 6 from J, leaving 11 bases between them. The CDR3 here is CASSFGGAPEAFF. The DNA for the CDR3 is TGTGCCAGCAGCTTTGGAGGGGCCCCTGAAGCTTTCTTT.

V usage is TRBV27 and J usage is TRBJ2-7; a possible D gene is TRBD2 (5 bases). Germline CDR1 and CDR2: MNHEY and SMNVEV (reference sequence). The CDR3 extends over 14 amino acids. V lost 8 bases and J lost 3, with 17 bases in between. The CDR3 sequence: CASRLSLGIYEQYF. In nucleotides, the CDR3 is TGTGCCAGCCGTCTCTCACTAGGAATCTACGAGCAGTACTTC.

The V gene is TRBV21-1, the J gene TRBJ2-1; the listed D gene, TRBD2, was not tested against the DNA. TRBV21-1 is given as a pseudogene. CDR3 length: 14 amino acids. CDR3 loop: CASGRQWRYNEQFF. The CDR3 DNA reads TGTGCCAGCGGGAGGCAGTGGAGATACAATGAGCAGTTCTTC.

This sequence joins TRBV5-1 and TRBJ2-5; TRBD2 agrees at 7 bases. V lost 6 bases, J lost 7 bases, and 9 bases stayed unmatched. The CDR3 extends over 13 amino acids. CDR1 and CDR2 from the germline V gene are SGHRS and YFSETQ. CDR3 sequence: CASTRGEAGTQYF. DNA of the CDR3: TGCGCCAGCACACGGGGGGAGGCTGGGACCCAGTACTTC. Filled out from reference TRBV5-1 and TRBJ2-5, the complete variable domain reads KAGVTQTPRYLIKTRGQQVTLSCSPISGHRSVSWYQQTPGQGLQFLFEYFSETQRNKGNFPGRFSGRQFSNSRSEMNVSTLELGDSALYLCASTRGEAGTQYFGPGTRLLVL.

V usage is TRBV27 and J usage is TRBJ2-1, with D perhaps matching TRBD2 (6 bases). Trimming left V 6 bases short and J 2 bases short, with 20 bases between. CDR1 is MNHEY and CDR2 is SMNVEV in the germline V gene (reference sequence). The CDR3 has 17 residues. The CDR3 protein is CASRATVSGPTYNEQFF. CDR3 in DNA: TGTGCCAGCAGAGCGACTGTTAGCGGCCCTACCTACAATGAGCAGTTCTTC.

This chain joins TRBV30 and TRBJ1-2; 7 bases map to TRBD1. J lost 8 bases, V lost 0 bases, and 12 bases had no gene match. Germline lookup yields CDR1 GTSNPN and CDR2 SVGIG (reference sequence). This CDR3 comprises 15 residues. The CDR3 reads CAWSVEQGWGRGYTF. In DNA form, the CDR3 reads TGTGCCTGGAGTGTGGAACAGGGGTGGGGACGGGGCTACACCTTC.